This record concerns one T cell receptor (beta chain) sequence. The target antigen is unknown. The 5'RACE template-switching step produced TCR cDNA and added a universal primer site and UMIs. One entry per CDR3 protein results from TCRdb running MiXCR on the 5' RACE reads. The top ten hold over 12% of the sample, which has hundreds of thousands of distinct CDR3 sequences, less than 15% seen once. V lost 4 bases, J lost 5 bases, and 9 bases lay in between. The CDR3 consists of 12 residues. This sample was included in a study of T cells after yellow fever vaccination. Study information: SMART-Seq v4 Ultra Low Input prepared the low-cell-number fractions. Study results and caveats: CD4 and CD8 compartments shared a small share of clonotypes. Clones from primary vaccination mostly reappeared after the booster (over 95% CD4, over 85% CD8).

The chain joins TRBV12-3 or TRBV12-4 to TRBJ2-7; D is perhaps TRBD1 (5 bases). This sequence originates from a young man who received the YFV17D yellow fever vaccine. Specimen: PBMCs, collected on the day of the yellow fever booster vaccination. CDR3 residues: CASSSRQHEQYF. In DNA form, the CDR3 reads TGTGCCAGCAGTTCCAGACAGCACGAGCAGTACTTC.